This T cell receptor beta chain was recovered during a study of blood T cells in healthy people across ages. Germline V CDR1 and CDR2: KGHSY, FQNENV. The ends were cut back, 4 bases at V and 6 bases at J, with 12 bases in the middle. The CDR3 is 13 residues long. Alongside a J-beta primer mix, a sample-barcoded 5' primer served in a second PCR lasting roughly 7 to 11 cycles. Each CDR3 protein is one row after TCRdb ran MiXCR on the 5' RACE reads. The sample consists of about 1,800,000 distinct CDR3 sequences, 28% of them appearing once. The chain uses TRBV16 and TRBJ1-2, with no clear D. The origin of this receptor is a woman aged 25 to 45 in good health. Sequencing was done on a sample of blood. CDR3 nucleotide sequence: TGTGCCAGCAGCCCACTAGGGTGCGATGGCTACACCTTC. As protein: CASSPLGCDGYTF.